What follows are 29 T cell receptor beta chains derived from one specimen sequenced in a study of human T cells and chemical hapten exposure (dated by TCRdb to 2020 to 2023). The time point label corresponds to: patch test 3, about 24 weeks after DPC sensitization. The label giving this sample's treatment or condition can be read as: therapeutic diphenylcyclopropenone sensitization with weekly scalp DPC. Libraries were prepared through RACE. These reads were obtained on a NextSeq 500. TCRdb reworked the public reads: Q25 trimming with fastp, MiXCR clone assembly, productive beta chains retained. Rows are combined by CDR3 protein, so each entry shows the most common genes and DNA. The sample includes around 70,000 distinct CDR3 sequences, with roughly 11% observed a single time. The top ten hold 1.4% of the sample. Sequenced here: whole blood, sampled in connection with sensitization to the hapten diphenylcyclopropenone (DPC). The receptors derive from a woman in her 50s with alopecia areata. Some clones in this sample may be carry-over from other donors' samples.

This clonotype occurred many times. The chain employs TRBV6-2 or TRBV6-3 and TRBJ1-3; maybe TRBD1 (5 bases). The CDR3 length is 17 residues. V gave up 4 bases and J gave up 1 base, with 17 bases separating them. The germline gives CDR1 MNHEY, CDR2 SVGEGT. DNA of the CDR3: TGTGCCAGCAGTTTTCGGCCACCAGGGTCTTCTGGAAACACCATATATTTT. It specifies CASSFRPPGSSGNTIYF.

The J gene is TRBJ2-1, the V gene TRBV5-1, with D possibly TRBD2 on 7 matching bases. This CDR3 region has 14 residues. Looked up from germline, CDR1 is SGHRS and CDR2 is YFSETQ. V lost 4 bases and J lost 3, with 11 bases in between. In DNA, the CDR3 is TGCGCCAGCAGCCCGGGGGGCAACTACAATGAGCAGTTCTTC. Protein sequence: CASSPGGNYNEQFF.

This clonotype was picked up many times. The chain employs TRBV7-9 and TRBJ1-1; no clear D. The CDR3 has 12 amino acids. V lost 5 bases to trimming and J lost 3 bases, with 7 bases between them. Germline values: CDR1 SEHNR, CDR2 FQNEAQ (reference sequence). CDR3 bases: TGTGCCAGCAGCCCGTCTCACACTGAAGCTTTCTTT. It encodes CASSPSHTEAFF.

This clonotype was seen many times. The chain links TRBV12-3 or TRBV12-4 to TRBJ2-5; TRBD2 is a possible D gene (7 bases). V was clipped by 3 bases and J by 2 bases, with 13 bases between them. CDR3 length equals 15 residues. The CDR3 is CASSFGGGKQETQYF. CDR3 bases: TGTGCCAGCAGTTTTGGCGGGGGCAAACAAGAGACCCAGTACTTC.

V usage is TRBV6-5 and J usage is TRBJ2-3, with TRBD2 identical over 8 bases. The CDR3 runs to 16 residues. CDR1 is MNHEY, CDR2 SVGAGI, per germline. After removal of 6 bases from V and 1 base from J, the junction contained 9 bases not matched to a gene. The CDR3 DNA is TGTGCCAGCAGCCCCCTCCGGGGGGGCCGCACAGATACGCAGTATTTT. The encoded protein is CASSPLRGGRTDTQYF.

This clonotype was seen many times. The chain couples TRBV20-1 to TRBJ2-4; D call uncertain. This CDR3 region has 14 residues. Germline loops: CDR1 DFQATT, CDR2 SNEGSKA (reference sequence). Trimming left V 5 bases short and J 0 bases short, with 11 bases between. The CDR3 nucleotides read TGCAGTGCTTTTGACCCAAGAGCCAAAAACATTCAGTACTTC. Encoded protein: CSAFDPRAKNIQYF.

This clonotype showed up many times. For the CDR3, the DNA is TGTGCCAGCTCATTGGGACGGGGGGACACTGAAGCTTTCTTT. Protein: CASSLGRGDTEAFF. This chain uses TRBV18 with TRBJ1-1; D is possibly TRBD1 (5 bases). The CDR3 extends over 14 amino acids. The germline V and J ends were trimmed by 5 bases and 3 bases, with 13 bases remaining between them. Germline-derived CDR1 and CDR2 are KGHSH and LQKENI.

This chain connects TRBV28 to TRBJ1-2, with 8 bases fitting TRBD1. The CDR3 loop spans 16 amino acids. The germline gives CDR1 MDHEN, CDR2 SYDVKM. Trimming took 2 bases from V and 0 from J; bases not matched to a gene: 5. The CDR3 protein is CASSLPQGATNYGYTF. The CDR3 DNA is TGTGCCAGCAGTTTACCTCAGGGGGCCACTAACTATGGCTACACCTTC.

This clonotype was detected many times. CDR3 bases: TGTGCCAGCAGTTCCCGTGGGGAAAACCCCCTTTGGGAGCAGTACTTC. This sequence encodes CASSSRGENPLWEQYF. The chain joins TRBV6-6 to TRBJ2-7; D is uncertain. Per germline, CDR1 MNHNY and CDR2 SVGAGI (reference sequence). The CDR3 covers 16 residues. V lost 4 bases and J lost 7, with 23 bases in between.

This clonotype was observed many times. V is TRBV10-3 and J is TRBJ2-2; TRBD2 might be the D (6 bases). This CDR3 spans 18 amino acids. Germline loops: CDR1 ENHRY, CDR2 SYGVKD. Trimming pared 10 bases from V and 0 bases from J, leaving 24 bases between. In DNA, the CDR3 is TGTGCCACCTTCCTCTCCTCCTCGGCGGGGTCGAACACCGGGGAGCTGTTTTTT. As protein: CATFLSSSAGSNTGELFF.

This clonotype occurred many times. The rearrangement links TRBV27 to TRBJ2-1; unclear D gene. Trimming stripped 8 bases from V and 9 bases from J, with 14 bases between. In germline, CDR1 is MNHEY, CDR2 SMNVEV (reference sequence). This CDR3 is 12 amino acids long. CDR3 amino acids: CASRGVRGEQFF. The DNA of the CDR3 is TGTGCCAGCCGTGGGGTTCGTGGTGAGCAGTTCTTC.

The CDR3 nucleotides read TGTGCCAGCAGTACAGGGTGGGCCACTGAAGCTTTCTTT. Translating gives CASSTGWATEAFF. The chain links TRBV27 to TRBJ1-1, with a possible D match to TRBD1 (6 bases). Germline CDR1 and CDR2: MNHEY and SMNVEV (reference sequence). V lost 5 bases and J 4 bases, leaving 11 bases between the germline ends. This CDR3 spans 13 amino acids.

This clonotype was seen ten or more times. CDR3 protein: CASSHGQGGSTGELFF. In DNA form, the CDR3 reads TGTGCCAGCAGCCACGGACAGGGCGGATCAACCGGGGAGCTGTTTTTT. This chain connects TRBV7-2 to TRBJ2-2; 8 nucleotides match TRBD1. In germline, CDR1 is SGHTA, CDR2 FQGNSA. This CDR3 is 16 amino acids long. V shed 5 bases and J 5 bases; nucleotides not matched to a gene: 10.

This clonotype was detected only a few times. The genes are TRBV7-9 and TRBJ2-5; TRBD2 aligns across 8 bases. In germline, CDR1 is SEHNR, CDR2 FQNEAQ (reference sequence). J gave up 4 bases and V 1 base, and 5 bases lay outside the gene matches. The CDR3 runs to 15 residues. CDR3 coding DNA: TGTGCCAGCAGCTTAGTTGGACTAGCAGGAGAGACCCAGTACTTC. Protein product: CASSLVGLAGETQYF.

Many counts were recorded for this clonotype. This chain uses TRBV19 with TRBJ2-1, with 8 nucleotides matching TRBD1. V trimming: 3 bases; J trimming: 7 bases; junction bases outside the gene matches: 8. The CDR3 length is 15 residues. Per germline, CDR1 LNHDA and CDR2 SQIVND (reference sequence). The CDR3 protein is CASSILDRAENEQFF. As DNA, the CDR3 is TGTGCCAGTAGTATTTTGGACAGGGCCGAGAATGAGCAGTTCTTC.

At least ten counts were recorded for this clonotype. This chain joins TRBV18 and TRBJ2-7, with 9 bases identical to TRBD1. From germline, CDR1 is KGHSH and CDR2 LQKENI. After removal of 6 bases from V and 3 bases from J, the junction contained 3 bases not matched to a gene. CDR3 length: 13 amino acids. The CDR3 protein is CASSQGQGYEQYF. The CDR3 nucleotides are TGTGCCAGCTCGCAGGGACAGGGCTACGAGCAGTACTTC.

In DNA, the CDR3 is TGTGCCAGCAGCCAAGATCTTCGCAATCAGCCCCAGCATTTT. Translation: CASSQDLRNQPQHF. This chain links TRBV3-1 with TRBJ1-5; D gene uncertain. The germline V gene encodes CDR1 LGHDT and CDR2 YNNKEL (reference sequence). Trimming took 0 bases from V and 2 from J, leaving 5 bases between them. This CDR3 is 14 amino acids long.

This clonotype was detected ten times or more. The genes are TRBV4-3 and TRBJ1-3; tentatively, D is TRBD1 (5 bases). Trimming shortened V by 0 bases and J by 8 bases, and 14 bases separated the two germline ends. The CDR3 runs to 15 residues. Germline V gene data show CDR1 as LGHNA and CDR2 as YSLEER. CDR3 sequence (DNA): TGCGCCAGCAGCCAAGACAGGGACCTCCTAGACACCATATATTTT. Its translation: CASSQDRDLLDTIYF.

The rearrangement links TRBV10-3 to TRBJ2-1; no reliable D call. The CDR3 contains 12 residues. Germline V lookup: CDR1 ENHRY, CDR2 SYGVKD. This CDR3 is CATSASYNEQFF. The CDR3 DNA reads as TGTGCTACATCGGCCAGTTACAATGAGCAGTTCTTC.

V gene TRBV7-2 combines with J gene TRBJ2-2, with 7 bases aligning to TRBD2. The CDR3 extends over 13 amino acids. The ends lost 3 bases at V and 6 bases at J; junction bases unmatched: 1. Germline values: CDR1 SGHTA, CDR2 FQGNSA. The CDR3 DNA reads TGTGCCAGCAGCTTTACTAGCGCCGGGGAGCTGTTTTTT. Translated, it gives CASSFTSAGELFF. The full variable domain, in which reference TRBV7-2 and TRBJ2-2 provide the parts outside the CDR3, is GAGVSQSPSNKVTEKGKDVELRCDPISGHTALYWYRQSLGQGLEFLIYFQGNSAPDKSGLPSDRFSAERTGGSVSTLTIQRTQQEDSAVYLCASSFTSAGELFFGEGSRLTVL.

This clonotype was seen only a few times. The rearrangement links TRBV9 to TRBJ2-3, with unresolved D. V lost 0 bases and J 2 bases, leaving 10 bases between the germline ends. This CDR3 spans 15 amino acids. Germline V gene sequence: CDR1 SGDLS, CDR2 YYNGEE. CDR3 DNA: TGTGCCAGCAGCGTAGCTCCCACCCTCACAGATACGCAGTATTTT. Its protein is CASSVAPTLTDTQYF. Combining the CDR3 with reference TRBV9 and TRBJ2-3 gives the whole variable domain DSGVTQTPKHLITATGQRVTLRCSPRSGDLSVYWYQQSLDQGLQFLIQYYNGEERAKGNILERFSAQQFPDLHSELNLSSLELGDSALYFCASSVAPTLTDTQYFGPGTRLTVL.

This clonotype was found many times. The chain joins TRBV6-6 to TRBJ1-1, with 10 bases matching TRBD1. Losses at the gene ends were 7 bases for V and 5 bases for J; bases not matched to a gene: 7. Germline values: CDR1 MNHNY, CDR2 SVGAGI (reference sequence). The CDR3 spans 14 residues. The CDR3 region is CASTKDRGGTEAFF. The CDR3 DNA follows: TGTGCCAGCACCAAGGACAGGGGGGGAACTGAAGCTTTCTTT.

The genes are TRBV11-2 and TRBJ2-7, with TRBD2 as a possible D gene (6 bases). Per the germline V gene, CDR1 is SGHAT and CDR2 is FQNNGV. This CDR3 has 12 amino acids. The germline V and J ends were trimmed by 5 bases and 6 bases, with 11 bases remaining between them. The CDR3 DNA is TGTGCCAGCAGCCCGGGAGTTGGCGAGCAGTACTTC. As protein: CASSPGVGEQYF.

At least ten counts were recorded for this clonotype. The CDR3 protein is CASSFPQVGTGGSNQPQHF. The CDR3 DNA reads TGTGCCAGCAGTTTCCCTCAAGTGGGGACAGGGGGTAGCAATCAGCCCCAGCATTTT. The J gene is TRBJ1-5, the V gene TRBV28; 11 nucleotides align to TRBD1. Trimming cost V 3 bases and J 0 bases; bases outside gene matches: 10. Per germline, CDR1 MDHEN and CDR2 SYDVKM. The CDR3 contains 19 residues.

This clonotype showed up just a few times. The V call is TRBV7-2, the J call TRBJ1-5; TRBD1 matches 7 bases. This CDR3 contains 15 residues. CDR1 is SGHTA, CDR2 FQGNSA, per germline. J was trimmed by 0 bases and V by 6 bases; bases with no gene match: 5. The CDR3 DNA reads as TGTGCCAGCAGAGTTAGACAGGGTAGCAATCAGCCCCAGCATTTT. Translating gives CASRVRQGSNQPQHF.

V usage is TRBV11-3 and J usage is TRBJ2-5, with 7 bases matching TRBD2. The V gene's germline CDR1 is SGHNT and CDR2 YENEEA. CDR3 size: 14 residues. V lost 4 bases, J lost 5 bases, and 7 bases stayed unmatched. CDR3 in amino acids: CASSSRTSAETQYF. CDR3 coding DNA: TGTGCCAGCAGCTCAAGGACTAGTGCGGAGACCCAGTACTTC.

The table lists this clonotype with many counts. The V call is TRBV15, the J call TRBJ2-7, with D perhaps matching TRBD1 (6 bases). The CDR3 is 17 residues long. The germline V gene has CDR1 LNHNV and CDR2 YYDKDF (reference sequence). Trimming left V 5 bases short and J 7 bases short, with 27 bases between. CDR3 in amino acids: CATSEPRITTGNGEQYF. CDR3 nucleotides: TGTGCCACCAGCGAGCCCCGGATTACTACAGGGAACGGGGAGCAGTACTTC.

The chain joins TRBV28 to TRBJ2-3; D is unresolved. Germline V gene data show CDR1 as MDHEN and CDR2 as SYDVKM. Trimming took 7 bases from V and 1 from J, leaving 9 bases between them. This CDR3 spans 13 amino acids. CDR3 region: CASNSGGTDTQYF. In DNA, the CDR3 is TGTGCCAGCAATTCCGGCGGCACAGATACGCAGTATTTT.

Ten or more counts support this clonotype. This rearrangement joins TRBV7-7 to TRBJ2-3; D not certain. Germline lookup yields CDR1 SSHAT and CDR2 FNYEAQ (reference sequence). Trimming stripped 1 base from V and 2 bases from J, with 4 bases between. CDR3 size: 13 residues. Written as DNA, the CDR3 is TGTGCCAGCAGCTTAGGCCCCACAGATACGCAGTATTTT. Residues: CASSLGPTDTQYF.